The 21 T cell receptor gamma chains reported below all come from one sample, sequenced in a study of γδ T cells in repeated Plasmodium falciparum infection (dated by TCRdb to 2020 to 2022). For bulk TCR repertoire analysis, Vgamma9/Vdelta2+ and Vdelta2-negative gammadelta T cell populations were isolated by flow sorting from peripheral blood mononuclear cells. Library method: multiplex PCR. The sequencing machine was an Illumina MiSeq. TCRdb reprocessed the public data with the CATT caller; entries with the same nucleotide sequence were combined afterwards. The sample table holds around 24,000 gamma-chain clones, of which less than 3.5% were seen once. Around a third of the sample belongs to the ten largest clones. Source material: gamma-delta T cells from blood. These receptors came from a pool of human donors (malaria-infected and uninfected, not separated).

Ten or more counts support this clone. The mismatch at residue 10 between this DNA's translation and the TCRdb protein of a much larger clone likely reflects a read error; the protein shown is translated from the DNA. This CDR3 reads CALWEVQGVAYYKKLF. CDR3 in DNA: TGTGCCTTGTGGGAGGTGCAGGGGGTGGCTTATTATAAGAAACTCTTT. The chain employs TRGV9 and TRGJ1 or TRGJ2. V lost 0 bases and J lost 3; bases outside the gene matches: 11. The CDR3 is made up of 16 amino acids. Germline V gene data show CDR1 as GITISATS and CDR2 as ISYDGTV (reference sequence).

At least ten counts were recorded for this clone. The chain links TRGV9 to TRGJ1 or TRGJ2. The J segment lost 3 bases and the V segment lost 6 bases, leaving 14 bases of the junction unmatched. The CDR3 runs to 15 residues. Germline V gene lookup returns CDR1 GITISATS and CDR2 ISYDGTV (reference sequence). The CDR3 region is CALWLLGRIYYKKLF. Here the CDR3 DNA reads TGTGCCTTGTGGTTGTTAGGTCGAATTTATTATAAGAAACTCTTT.

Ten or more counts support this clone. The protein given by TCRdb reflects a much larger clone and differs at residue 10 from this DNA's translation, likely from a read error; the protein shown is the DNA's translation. The chain's CDR3 is CALWEWNYYRKLF. Written as DNA, the CDR3 is TGTGCCTTGTGGGAGTGGAATTATTATAGGAAACTCTTT. The J gene is TRGJ1 or TRGJ2, the V gene TRGV9. This CDR3 is built from 13 residues. The V gene's germline CDR1 is GITISATS and CDR2 ISYDGTV (reference sequence).

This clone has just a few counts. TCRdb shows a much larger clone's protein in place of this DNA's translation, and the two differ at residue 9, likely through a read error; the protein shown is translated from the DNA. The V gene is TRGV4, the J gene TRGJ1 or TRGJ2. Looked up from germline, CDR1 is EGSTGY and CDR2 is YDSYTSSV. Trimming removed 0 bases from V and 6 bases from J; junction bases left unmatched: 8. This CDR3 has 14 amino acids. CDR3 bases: TGTGCCACCTGGGATGGGCGAGTCGGTTATAAGAAACTCTTT. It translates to CATWDGRVGYKKLF.

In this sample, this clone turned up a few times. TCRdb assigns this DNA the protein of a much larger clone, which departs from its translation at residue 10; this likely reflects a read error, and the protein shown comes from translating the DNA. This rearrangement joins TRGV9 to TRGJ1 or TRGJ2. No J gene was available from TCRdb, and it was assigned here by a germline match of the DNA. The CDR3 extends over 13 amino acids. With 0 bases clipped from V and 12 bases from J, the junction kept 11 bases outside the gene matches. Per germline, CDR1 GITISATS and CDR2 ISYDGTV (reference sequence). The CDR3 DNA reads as TGTGCCTTGTGGGAGGTGATGGGAAGGGGGAAACTCTTT. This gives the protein CALWEVMGRGKLF.

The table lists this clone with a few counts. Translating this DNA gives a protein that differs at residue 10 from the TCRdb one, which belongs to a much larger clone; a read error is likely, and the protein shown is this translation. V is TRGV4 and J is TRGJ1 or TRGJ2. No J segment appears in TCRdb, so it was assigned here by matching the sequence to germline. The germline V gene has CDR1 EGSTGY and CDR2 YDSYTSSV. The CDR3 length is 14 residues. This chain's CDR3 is CATWDGRGYDKKLF. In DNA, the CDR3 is TGTGCCACCTGGGATGGCAGGGGTTATGATAAGAAACTCTTT.

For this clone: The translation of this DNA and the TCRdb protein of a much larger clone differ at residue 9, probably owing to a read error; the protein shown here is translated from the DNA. The DNA for the CDR3 is TGTGCCACCTGGGTACCGAATTATGATAAGAAACTCTTT. Translation gives CATWVPNYDKKLF. The chain combines TRGV4 with TRGJ1 or TRGJ2. The J gene, missing from TCRdb, was assigned here through DNA to germline matching. The V gene's germline CDR1 is EGSTGY and CDR2 YDSYTSSV. CDR3 length: 13 residues.

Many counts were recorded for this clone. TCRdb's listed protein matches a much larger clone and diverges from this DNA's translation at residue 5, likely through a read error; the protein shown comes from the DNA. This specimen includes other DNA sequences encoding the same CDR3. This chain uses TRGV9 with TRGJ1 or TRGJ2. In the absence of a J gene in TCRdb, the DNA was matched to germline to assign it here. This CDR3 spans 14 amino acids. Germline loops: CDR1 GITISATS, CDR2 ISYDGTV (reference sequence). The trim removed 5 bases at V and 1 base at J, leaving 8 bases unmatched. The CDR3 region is CALWGPRNYYKKLF. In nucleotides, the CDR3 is TGTGCCTTGTGGGGGCCGCGAAATTATTATAAGAAACTCTTT.

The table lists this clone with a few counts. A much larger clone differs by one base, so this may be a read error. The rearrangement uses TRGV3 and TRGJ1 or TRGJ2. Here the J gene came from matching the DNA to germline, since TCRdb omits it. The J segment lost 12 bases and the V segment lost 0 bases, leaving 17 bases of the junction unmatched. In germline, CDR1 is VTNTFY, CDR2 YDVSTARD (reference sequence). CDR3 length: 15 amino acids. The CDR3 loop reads CATWDRLFFNSGKLF. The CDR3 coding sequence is TGTGCCACCTGGGACAGGCTGTTTTTTAATAGTGGGAAACTCTTT.

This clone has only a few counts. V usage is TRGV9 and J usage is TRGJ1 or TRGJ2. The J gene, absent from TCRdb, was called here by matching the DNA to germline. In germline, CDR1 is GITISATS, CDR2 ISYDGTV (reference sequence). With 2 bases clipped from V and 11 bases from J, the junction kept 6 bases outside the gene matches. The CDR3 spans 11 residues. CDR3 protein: CALWEAVEKLF. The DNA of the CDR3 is TGTGCCTTGTGGGAGGCTGTTGAGAAACTCTTT.

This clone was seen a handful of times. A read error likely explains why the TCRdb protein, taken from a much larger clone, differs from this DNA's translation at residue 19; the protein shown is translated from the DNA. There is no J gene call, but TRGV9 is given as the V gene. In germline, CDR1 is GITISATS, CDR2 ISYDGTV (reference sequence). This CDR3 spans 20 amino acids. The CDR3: CALWEVPQEKQELGKKIKLF. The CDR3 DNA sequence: TGTGCCTTGTGGGAGGTGCCGCAAGAAAAGCAAGAGTTGGGCAAAAAAATCAAGTTATTT.

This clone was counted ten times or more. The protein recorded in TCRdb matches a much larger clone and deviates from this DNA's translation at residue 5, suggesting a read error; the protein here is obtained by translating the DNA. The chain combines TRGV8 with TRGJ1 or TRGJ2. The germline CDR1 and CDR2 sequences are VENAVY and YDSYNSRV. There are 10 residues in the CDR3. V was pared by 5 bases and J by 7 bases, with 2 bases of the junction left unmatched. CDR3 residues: CATWAYKKLF. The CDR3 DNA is TGTGCCACCTGGGCATATAAGAAACTCTTT.

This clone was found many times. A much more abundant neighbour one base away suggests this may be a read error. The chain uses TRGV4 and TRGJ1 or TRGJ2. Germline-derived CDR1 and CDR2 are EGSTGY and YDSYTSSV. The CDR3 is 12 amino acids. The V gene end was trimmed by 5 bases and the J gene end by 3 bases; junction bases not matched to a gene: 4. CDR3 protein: CATWGLYYKKLF. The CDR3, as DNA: TGTGCCACCTGGGGGCTTTATTATAAGAAACTCTTT.

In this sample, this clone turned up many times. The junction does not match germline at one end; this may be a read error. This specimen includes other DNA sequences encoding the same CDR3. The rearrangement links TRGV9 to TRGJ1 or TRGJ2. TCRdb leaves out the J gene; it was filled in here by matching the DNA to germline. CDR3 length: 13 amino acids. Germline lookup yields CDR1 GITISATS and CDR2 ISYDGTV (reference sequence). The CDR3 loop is CALWEPLWYKKLF. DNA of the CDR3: TGTGCTTTGTGGGAGCCTCTGTGGTATAAGAAACTCTTT.

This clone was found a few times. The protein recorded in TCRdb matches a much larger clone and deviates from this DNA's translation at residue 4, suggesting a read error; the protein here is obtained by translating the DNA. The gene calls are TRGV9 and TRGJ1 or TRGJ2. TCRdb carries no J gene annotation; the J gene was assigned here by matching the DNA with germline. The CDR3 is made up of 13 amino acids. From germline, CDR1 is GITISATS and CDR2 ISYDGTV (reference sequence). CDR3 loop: CALREPRYYKKLF. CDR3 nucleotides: TGTGCCTTGCGGGAGCCCCGTTATTATAAGAAACTCTTT.

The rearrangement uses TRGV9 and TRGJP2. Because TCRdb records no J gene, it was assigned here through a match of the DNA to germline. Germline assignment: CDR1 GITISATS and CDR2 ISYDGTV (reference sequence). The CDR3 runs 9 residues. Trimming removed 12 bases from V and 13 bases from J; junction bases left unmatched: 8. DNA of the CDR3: TGTGCCCATGATAAGATCAAGACGTTT. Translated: CAHDKIKTF.

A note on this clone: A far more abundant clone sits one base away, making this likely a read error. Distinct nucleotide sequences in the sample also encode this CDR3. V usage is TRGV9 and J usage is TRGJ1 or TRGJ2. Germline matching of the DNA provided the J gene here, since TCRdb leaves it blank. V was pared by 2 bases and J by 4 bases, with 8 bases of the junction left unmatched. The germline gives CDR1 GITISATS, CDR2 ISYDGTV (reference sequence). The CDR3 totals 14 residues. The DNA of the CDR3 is TGTGCCTTGTGGGAGGGCCTCAACTATTATAAGAAACTCTTT. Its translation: CALWEGLNYYKKLF.

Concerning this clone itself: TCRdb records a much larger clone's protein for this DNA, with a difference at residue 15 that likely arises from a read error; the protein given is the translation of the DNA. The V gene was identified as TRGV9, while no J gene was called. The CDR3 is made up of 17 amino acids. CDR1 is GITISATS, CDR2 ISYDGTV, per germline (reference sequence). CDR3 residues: CALWEVRQELGKKIRVF. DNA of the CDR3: TGTGCCTTGTGGGAGGTCAGACAAGAGTTGGGCAAAAAAATCAGGGTATTT.

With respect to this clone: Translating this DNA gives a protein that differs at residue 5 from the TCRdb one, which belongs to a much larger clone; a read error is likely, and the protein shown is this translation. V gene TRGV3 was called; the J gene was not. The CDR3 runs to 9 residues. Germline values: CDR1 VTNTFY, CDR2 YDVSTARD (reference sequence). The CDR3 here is CATWRPRVF. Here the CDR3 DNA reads TGTGCCACCTGGAGGCCCCGGGTCTTT.

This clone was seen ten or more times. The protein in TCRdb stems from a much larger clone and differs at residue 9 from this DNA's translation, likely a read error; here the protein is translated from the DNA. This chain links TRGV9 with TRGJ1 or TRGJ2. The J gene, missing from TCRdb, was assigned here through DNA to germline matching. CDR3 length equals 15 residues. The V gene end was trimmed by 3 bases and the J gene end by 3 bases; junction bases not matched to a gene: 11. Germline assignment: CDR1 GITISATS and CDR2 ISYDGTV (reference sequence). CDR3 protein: CALWEPPSSYYKKLF. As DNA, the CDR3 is TGTGCCTTGTGGGAGCCCCCCTCGAGTTATTATAAGAAACTCTTT.

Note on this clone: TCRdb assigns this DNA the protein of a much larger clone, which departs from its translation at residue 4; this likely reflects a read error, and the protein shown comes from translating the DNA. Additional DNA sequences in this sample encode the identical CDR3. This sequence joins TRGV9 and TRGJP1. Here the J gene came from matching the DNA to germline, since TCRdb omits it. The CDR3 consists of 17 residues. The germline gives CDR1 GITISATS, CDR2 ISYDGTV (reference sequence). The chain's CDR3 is CALREVHLYTTGWFKIF. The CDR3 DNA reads TGTGCCTTGAGGGAGGTGCACCTATATACCACTGGTTGGTTCAAGATATTT.